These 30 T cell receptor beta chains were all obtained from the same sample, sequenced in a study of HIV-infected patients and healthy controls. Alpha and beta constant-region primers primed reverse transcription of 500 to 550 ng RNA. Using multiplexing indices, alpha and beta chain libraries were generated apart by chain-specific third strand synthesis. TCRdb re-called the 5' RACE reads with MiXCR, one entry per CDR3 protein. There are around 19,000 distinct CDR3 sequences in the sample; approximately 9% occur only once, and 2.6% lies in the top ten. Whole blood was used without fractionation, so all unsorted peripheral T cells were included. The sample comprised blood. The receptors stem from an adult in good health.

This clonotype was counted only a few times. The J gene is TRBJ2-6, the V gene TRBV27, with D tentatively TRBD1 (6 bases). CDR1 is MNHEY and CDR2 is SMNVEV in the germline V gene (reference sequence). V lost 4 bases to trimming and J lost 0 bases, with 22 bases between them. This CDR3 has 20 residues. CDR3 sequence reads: CASSSDITGIATSGANVLTF. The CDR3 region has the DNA TGTGCCAGCAGTTCCGATATTACAGGGATAGCCACCTCTGGGGCCAACGTCCTGACTTTC.

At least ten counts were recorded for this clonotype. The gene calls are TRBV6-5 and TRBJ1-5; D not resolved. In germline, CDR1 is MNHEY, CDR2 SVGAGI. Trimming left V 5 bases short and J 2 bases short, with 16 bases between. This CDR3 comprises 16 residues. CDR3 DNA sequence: TGTGCCAGCAGTGACACAAGCCTTTGGGGCAATCAGCCCCAGCATTTT. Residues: CASSDTSLWGNQPQHF.

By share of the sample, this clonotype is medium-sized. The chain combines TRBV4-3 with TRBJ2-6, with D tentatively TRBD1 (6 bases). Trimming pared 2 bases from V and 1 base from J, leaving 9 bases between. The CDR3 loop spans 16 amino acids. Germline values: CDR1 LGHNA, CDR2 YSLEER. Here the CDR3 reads CASSQTRGSGANVLTF. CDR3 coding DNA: TGCGCCAGCAGCCAAACCAGGGGATCTGGGGCCAACGTCCTGACTTTC.

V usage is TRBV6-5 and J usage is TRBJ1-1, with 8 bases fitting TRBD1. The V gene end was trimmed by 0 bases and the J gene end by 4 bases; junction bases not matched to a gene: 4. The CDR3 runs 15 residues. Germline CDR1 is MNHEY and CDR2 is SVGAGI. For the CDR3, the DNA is TGTGCCAGCAGTTACTCGAGGACAGGGCTCACTGAAGCTTTCTTT. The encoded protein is CASSYSRTGLTEAFF.

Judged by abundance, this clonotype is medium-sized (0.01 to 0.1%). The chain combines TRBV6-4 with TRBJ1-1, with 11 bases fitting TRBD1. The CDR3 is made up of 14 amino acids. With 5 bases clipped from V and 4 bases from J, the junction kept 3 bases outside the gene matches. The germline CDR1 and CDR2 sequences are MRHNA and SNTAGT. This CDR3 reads CASSPGTGGTEAFF. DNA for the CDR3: TGTGCCAGCAGTCCCGGGACAGGGGGCACTGAAGCTTTCTTT.

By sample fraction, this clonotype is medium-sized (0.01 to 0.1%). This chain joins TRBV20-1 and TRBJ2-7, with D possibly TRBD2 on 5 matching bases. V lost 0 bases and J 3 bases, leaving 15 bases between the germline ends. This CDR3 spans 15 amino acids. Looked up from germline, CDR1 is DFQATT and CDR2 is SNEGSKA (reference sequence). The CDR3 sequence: CSAREDSEGFYEQYF. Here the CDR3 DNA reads TGCAGTGCTAGAGAGGACTCAGAAGGGTTCTACGAGCAGTACTTC.

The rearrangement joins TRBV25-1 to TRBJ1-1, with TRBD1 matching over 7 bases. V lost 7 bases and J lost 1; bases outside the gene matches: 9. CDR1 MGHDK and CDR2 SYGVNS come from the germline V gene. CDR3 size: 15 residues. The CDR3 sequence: CASTWAGGQNTEAFF. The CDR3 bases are TGTGCCAGCACCTGGGCAGGGGGGCAGAACACTGAAGCTTTCTTT. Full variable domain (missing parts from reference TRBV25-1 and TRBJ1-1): EADIYQTPRYLVIGTGKKITLECSQTMGHDKMYWYQQDPGMELHLIHYSYGVNSTEKGDLSSESTVSRIRTEHFPLTLESARPSHTSQYLCASTWAGGQNTEAFFGQGTRLTVV.

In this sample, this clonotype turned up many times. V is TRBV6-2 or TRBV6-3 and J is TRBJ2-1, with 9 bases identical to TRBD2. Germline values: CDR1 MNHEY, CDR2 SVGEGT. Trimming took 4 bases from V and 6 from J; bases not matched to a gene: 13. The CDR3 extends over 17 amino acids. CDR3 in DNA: TGTGCCAGCAGTTCCATCCCAATAGCGGGAGTTGGCAATGAGCAGTTCTTC. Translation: CASSSIPIAGVGNEQFF.

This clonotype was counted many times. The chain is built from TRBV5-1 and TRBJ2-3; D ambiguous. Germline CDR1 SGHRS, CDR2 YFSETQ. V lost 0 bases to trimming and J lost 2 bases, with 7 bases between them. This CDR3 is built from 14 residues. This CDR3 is CASSLADTTDTQYF. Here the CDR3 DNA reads TGCGCCAGCAGCTTGGCAGACACCACAGATACGCAGTATTTT.

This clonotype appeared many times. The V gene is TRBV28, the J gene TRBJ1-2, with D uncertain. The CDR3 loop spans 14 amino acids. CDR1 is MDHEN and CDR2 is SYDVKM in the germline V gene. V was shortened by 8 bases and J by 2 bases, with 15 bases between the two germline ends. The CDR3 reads CASGGRVQNYGYTF. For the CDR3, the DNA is TGTGCCAGCGGTGGAAGGGTTCAAAACTATGGCTACACCTTC.

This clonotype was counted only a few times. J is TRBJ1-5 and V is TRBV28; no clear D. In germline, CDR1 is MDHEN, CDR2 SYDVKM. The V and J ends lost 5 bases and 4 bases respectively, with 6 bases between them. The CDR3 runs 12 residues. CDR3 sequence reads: CASSLLNQPQHF. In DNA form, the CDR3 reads TGTGCCAGCAGTCTTTTGAATCAGCCCCAGCATTTT.

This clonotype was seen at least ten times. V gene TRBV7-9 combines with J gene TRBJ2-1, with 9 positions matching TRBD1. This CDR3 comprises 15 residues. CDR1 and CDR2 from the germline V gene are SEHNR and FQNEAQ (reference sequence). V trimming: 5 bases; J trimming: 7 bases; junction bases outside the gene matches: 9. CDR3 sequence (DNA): TGTGCCAGCAGCAAGGGACAGGGAATAATGAATGAGCAGTTCTTC. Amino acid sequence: CASSKGQGIMNEQFF.

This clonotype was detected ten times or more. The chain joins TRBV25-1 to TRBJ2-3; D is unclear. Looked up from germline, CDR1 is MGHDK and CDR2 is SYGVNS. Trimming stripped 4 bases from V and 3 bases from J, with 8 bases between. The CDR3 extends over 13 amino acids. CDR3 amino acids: CASSVQVTDTQYF. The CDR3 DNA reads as TGTGCCAGCAGTGTCCAGGTTACAGATACGCAGTATTTT.

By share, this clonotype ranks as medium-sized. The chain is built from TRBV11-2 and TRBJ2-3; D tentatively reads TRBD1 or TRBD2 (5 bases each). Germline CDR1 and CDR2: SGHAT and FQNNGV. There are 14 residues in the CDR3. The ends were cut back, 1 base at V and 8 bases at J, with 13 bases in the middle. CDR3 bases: TGTGCCAGCAGCTTAGGGGGGAGTGGGGGTACGCAGTATTTT. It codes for CASSLGGSGGTQYF.

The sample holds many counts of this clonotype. CDR3 nucleotides: TGCGCCAGCAGCCTCGGACAGGGCCGACCGGACGAGCAGTACTTC. Residues: CASSLGQGRPDEQYF. The rearrangement joins TRBV5-1 to TRBJ2-7, with 8 bases matching TRBD1. The CDR3 has 15 amino acids. Germline trimming cut 4 bases from V and 5 bases from J; bases unmatched to any gene: 11. CDR1 and CDR2 from the germline V gene are SGHRS and YFSETQ.

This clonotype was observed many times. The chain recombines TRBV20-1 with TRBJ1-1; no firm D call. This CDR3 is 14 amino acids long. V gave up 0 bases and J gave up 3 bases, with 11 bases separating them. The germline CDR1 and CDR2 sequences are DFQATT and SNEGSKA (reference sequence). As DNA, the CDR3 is TGCAGTGCTAGAGACGCCGCTTTTTACACTGAAGCTTTCTTT. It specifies CSARDAAFYTEAFF.

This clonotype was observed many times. The CDR3 region is CASSSTPGQPYF. In DNA form, the CDR3 reads TGTGCCAGCTCTTCAACCCCGGGACAGCCATATTTT. The chain carries TRBV6-1 and TRBJ2-3; TRBD1 matches 7 bases. The CDR3 totals 12 residues. Germline V gene data show CDR1 as MNHNS and CDR2 as SASEGT. V lost 8 bases to trimming and J lost 15 bases; unmatched junction nucleotides: 14.

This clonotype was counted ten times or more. The CDR3 bases are TGTGCCAGCAGCCCACAAACAGGGGGCCTCACTGAAGCTTTCTTT. This translates into CASSPQTGGLTEAFF. The chain joins TRBV12-3 or TRBV12-4 to TRBJ1-1, with 9 bases that match TRBD1. There are 15 residues in the CDR3. The ends lost 6 bases at V and 4 bases at J; junction bases unmatched: 9.

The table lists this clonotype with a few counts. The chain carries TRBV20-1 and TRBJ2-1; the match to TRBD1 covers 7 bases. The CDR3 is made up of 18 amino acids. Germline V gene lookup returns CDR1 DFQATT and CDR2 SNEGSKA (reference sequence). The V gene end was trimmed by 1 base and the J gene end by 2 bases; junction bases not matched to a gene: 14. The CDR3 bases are TGCAGTGCTAGAGGGGGTGGGAATAGGGGGCCTACCTACAATGAGCAGTTCTTC. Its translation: CSARGGGNRGPTYNEQFF.

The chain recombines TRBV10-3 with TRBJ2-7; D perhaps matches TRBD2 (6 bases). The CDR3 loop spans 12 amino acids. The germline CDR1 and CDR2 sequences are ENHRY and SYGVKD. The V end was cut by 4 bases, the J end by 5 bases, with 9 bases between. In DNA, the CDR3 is TGTGCCATCAGTGTTTGGGGGGACGAGCAGTACTTC. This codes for CAISVWGDEQYF.

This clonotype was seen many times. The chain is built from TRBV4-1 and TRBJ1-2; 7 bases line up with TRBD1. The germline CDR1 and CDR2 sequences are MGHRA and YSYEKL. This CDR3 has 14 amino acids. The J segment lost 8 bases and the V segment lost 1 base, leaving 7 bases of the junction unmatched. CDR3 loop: CASSQVRGQVGYTF. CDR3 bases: TGCGCCAGCAGCCAAGTCAGAGGACAGGTCGGCTACACCTTC.

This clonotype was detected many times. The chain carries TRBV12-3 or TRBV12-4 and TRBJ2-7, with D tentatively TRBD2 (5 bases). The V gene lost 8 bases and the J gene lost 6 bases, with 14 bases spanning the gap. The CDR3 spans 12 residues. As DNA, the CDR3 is TGTGCCAGCGGCCGACGGGGTCTCGAGCAGTACTTC. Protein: CASGRRGLEQYF.

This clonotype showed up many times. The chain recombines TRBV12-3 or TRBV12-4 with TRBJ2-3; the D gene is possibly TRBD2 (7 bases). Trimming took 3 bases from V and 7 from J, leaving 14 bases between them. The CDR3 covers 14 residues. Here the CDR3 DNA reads TGTGCCAGCAGTTTTGGGGGGGCCGTAAATACGCAGTATTTT. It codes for CASSFGGAVNTQYF.

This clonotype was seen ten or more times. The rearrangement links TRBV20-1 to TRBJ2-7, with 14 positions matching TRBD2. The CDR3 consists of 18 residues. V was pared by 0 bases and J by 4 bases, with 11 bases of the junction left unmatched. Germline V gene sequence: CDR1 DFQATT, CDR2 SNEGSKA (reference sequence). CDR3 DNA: TGCAGTGCTAGAGATAGAGTCCCGGGACTAGCGGGAGTGTACGAGCAGTACTTC. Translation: CSARDRVPGLAGVYEQYF.

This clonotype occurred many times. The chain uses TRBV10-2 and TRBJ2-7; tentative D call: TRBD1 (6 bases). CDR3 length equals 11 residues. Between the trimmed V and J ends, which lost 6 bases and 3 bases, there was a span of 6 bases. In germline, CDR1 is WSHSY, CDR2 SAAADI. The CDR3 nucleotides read TGCGCCAGCAGGGACAGCTACGAGCAGTACTTC. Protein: CASRDSYEQYF.

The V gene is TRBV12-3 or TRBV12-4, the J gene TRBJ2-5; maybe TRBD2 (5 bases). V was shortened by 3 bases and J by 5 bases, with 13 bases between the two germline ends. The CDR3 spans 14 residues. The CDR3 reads CASSFSGLMETQYF. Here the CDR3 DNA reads TGTGCCAGCAGTTTTTCGGGGTTGATGGAGACCCAGTACTTC.

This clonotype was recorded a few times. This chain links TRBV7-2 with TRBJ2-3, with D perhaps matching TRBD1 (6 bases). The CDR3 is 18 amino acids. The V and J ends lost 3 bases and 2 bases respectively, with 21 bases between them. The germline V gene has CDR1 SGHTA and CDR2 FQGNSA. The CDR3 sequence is CASSLYRDPYPDTDTQYF. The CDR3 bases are TGTGCCAGCAGCTTGTACAGGGACCCATACCCCGACACAGATACGCAGTATTTT.

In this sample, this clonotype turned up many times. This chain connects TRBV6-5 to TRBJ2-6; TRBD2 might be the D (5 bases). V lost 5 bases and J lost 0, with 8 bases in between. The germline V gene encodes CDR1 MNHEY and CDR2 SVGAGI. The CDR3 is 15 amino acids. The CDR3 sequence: CASSLALSGANVLTF. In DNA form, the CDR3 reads TGTGCCAGCAGTCTAGCTCTCTCTGGGGCCAACGTCCTGACTTTC.

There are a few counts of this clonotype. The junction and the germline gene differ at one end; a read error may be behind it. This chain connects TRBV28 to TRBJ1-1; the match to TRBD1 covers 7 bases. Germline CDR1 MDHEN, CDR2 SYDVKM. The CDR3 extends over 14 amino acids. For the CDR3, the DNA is TGTGCCAGCTTGTCCGGGACAGTGAACATTGAAGCTTTCTTT. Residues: CASLSGTVNIEAFF.

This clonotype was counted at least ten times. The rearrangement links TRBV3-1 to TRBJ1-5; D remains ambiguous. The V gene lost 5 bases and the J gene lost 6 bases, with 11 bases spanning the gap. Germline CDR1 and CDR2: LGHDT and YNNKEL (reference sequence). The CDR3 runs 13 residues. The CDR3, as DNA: TGTGCCAGCAGCGAGACCCATGGTCAGCCCCAGCATTTT. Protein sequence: CASSETHGQPQHF.